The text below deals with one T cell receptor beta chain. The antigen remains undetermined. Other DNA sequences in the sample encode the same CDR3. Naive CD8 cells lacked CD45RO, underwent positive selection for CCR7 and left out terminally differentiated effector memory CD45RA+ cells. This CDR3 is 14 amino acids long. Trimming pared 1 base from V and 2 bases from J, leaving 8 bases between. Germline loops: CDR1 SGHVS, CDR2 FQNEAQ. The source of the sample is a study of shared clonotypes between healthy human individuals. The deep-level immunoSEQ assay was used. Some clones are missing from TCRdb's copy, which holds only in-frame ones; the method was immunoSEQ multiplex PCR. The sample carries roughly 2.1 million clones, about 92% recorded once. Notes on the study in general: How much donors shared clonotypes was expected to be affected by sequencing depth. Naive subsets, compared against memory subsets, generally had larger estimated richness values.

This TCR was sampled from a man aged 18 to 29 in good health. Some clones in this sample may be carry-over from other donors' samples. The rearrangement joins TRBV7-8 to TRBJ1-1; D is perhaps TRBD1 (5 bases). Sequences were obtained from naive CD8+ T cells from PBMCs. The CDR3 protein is CASSLGGPNTEAFF. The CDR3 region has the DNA TGTGCCAGCAGCTTAGGGGGACCCAACACTGAAGCTTTCTTT.